The next 22 T cell receptor beta chains were all read from a single sample in a study of cytomegalovirus exposure and HLA in healthy donors. PCR employed 60 Vbeta and 13 Jbeta primers. Using immunoSEQ multiplex PCR, the repertoire was profiled, and TCRdb retains in-frame clones only, with some absent. The sample includes approximately 150,000 clones, approximately 85% of them seen just once. Sequences were obtained from PBMCs. These receptors all come from a man aged 50-60 years in good health and CMV-seropositive.

The rearrangement uses TRBV27 and TRBJ1-6; D is uncertain. This CDR3 has 13 residues. Looked up from germline, CDR1 is MNHEY and CDR2 is SMNVEV (reference sequence). V was cut by 10 bases and J by 5 bases, with 12 bases left in between. CDR3 nucleotides: TGTGCCACCAGGCCGGGTAATAATTCACCCCTCCACTTT. It specifies CATRPGNNSPLHF.

This clone was recorded only once. The V and J genes are TRBV5-1 and TRBJ1-3, with 9 nucleotides matching TRBD1. Germline assignment: CDR1 SGHRS and CDR2 YFSETQ. Unmatched junction bases numbered 7, after V lost 0 bases and J lost 3 bases. This CDR3 comprises 17 residues. The CDR3 DNA follows: TGCGCCAGCAGCTTGGGGGACAGGGAAGATATTGGAAACACCATATATTTT. This gives the protein CASSLGDREDIGNTIYF.

This chain uses TRBV30 with TRBJ1-1, with 7 positions matching TRBD1. This CDR3 comprises 14 residues. Per germline, CDR1 GTSNPN and CDR2 SVGIG (reference sequence). The V gene end was trimmed by 5 bases and the J gene end by 2 bases; junction bases not matched to a gene: 8. CDR3: CAWDTGTVNTEAFF. The CDR3, as DNA: TGTGCCTGGGATACAGGGACAGTAAACACTGAAGCTTTCTTT.

The J gene is TRBJ2-7, the V gene TRBV7-6; 10 positions agree with TRBD1. Trimming took 5 bases from V and 0 from J; bases not matched to a gene: 7. CDR3 length: 16 amino acids. Germline lookup yields CDR1 SGHVS and CDR2 FNYEAQ. CDR3 sequence (DNA): TGTGCCAGCAGCAAGGACCGGACAGGGGGCTCCTACGAGCAGTACTTC. Translated: CASSKDRTGGSYEQYF. Looking up the rest from reference TRBV7-6 and TRBJ2-7 gives the full variable domain: GAGVSQSPRYKVTKRGQDVALRCDPISGHVSLYWYRQALGQGPEFLTYFNYEAQQDKSGLPNDRFSAERPEGSISTLTIQRTEQRDSAMYRCASSKDRTGGSYEQYFGPGTRLTVT.

The count of this clone is one. The chain joins TRBV4-3 to TRBJ1-6, with D unclear. V lost 0 bases, J lost 2 bases, and 20 bases lay in between. The germline V gene has CDR1 LGHNA and CDR2 YSLEER. CDR3 size: 20 residues. CDR3 nucleotide sequence: TGCGCCAGCAGCCAAGATTTAATGGGTTCTAACGGGGCCTATAATTCACCCCTCCACTTT. This codes for CASSQDLMGSNGAYNSPLHF.

The DNA of the CDR3 is TGCAGCGCTTGGACAGGGGGCGACGAAAAACTGTTTTTT. Protein product: CSAWTGGDEKLFF. This chain joins TRBV29-1 and TRBJ1-4; TRBD1 matches at 11 bases. Germline trimming cut 7 bases from V and 8 bases from J; bases unmatched to any gene: 6. CDR3 length equals 13 residues. Germline V lookup: CDR1 SQVTM, CDR2 ANQGSEA.

The chain uses TRBV7-2 and TRBJ1-5; D is perhaps TRBD1 (6 bases). V was trimmed by 3 bases and J by 3 bases, leaving 9 bases between them. The CDR3 has 14 amino acids. Germline-derived CDR1 and CDR2 are SGHTA and FQGNSA. CDR3 sequence: CASSFQGYNQPQHF. CDR3 DNA: TGTGCCAGCAGCTTCCAGGGGTACAATCAGCCCCAGCATTTT.

Only a few counts were recorded for this clone. V is TRBV6-1 and J is TRBJ1-5; D is unclear. CDR3 length equals 13 residues. Trimming took off 10 bases at V and 7 bases at J, with 17 bases between the two ends. Germline CDR1 is MNHNS and CDR2 is SASEGT. The CDR3 nucleotides read TGTGCCACCGTCGGAGGGTTCGGGCAGCCCCAGCATTTT. Amino acid sequence: CATVGGFGQPQHF.

This clone turned up a few times. In DNA, the CDR3 is TGTGCCAGCGATAGAGATGGACAGGGGGCGACTAACTATGGCTACACCTTC. Residues: CASDRDGQGATNYGYTF. This chain uses TRBV2 with TRBJ1-2; the match to TRBD1 covers 11 bases. The J segment lost 0 bases and the V segment lost 8 bases, leaving 11 bases of the junction unmatched. The CDR3 length is 17 residues. Germline loops: CDR1 SNHLY, CDR2 FYNNEI.

The chain joins TRBV7-9 to TRBJ2-7; 7 positions match TRBD2. Germline values: CDR1 SEHNR, CDR2 FQNEAQ (reference sequence). The V segment lost 4 bases and the J segment 0 bases; nucleotides outside the gene matches: 6. The CDR3 sequence is 15 residues long. The CDR3 region has the DNA TGTGCCAGCAGCTCGGGGGGAGCCAGCTCCTACGAGCAGTACTTC. The encoded protein is CASSSGGASSYEQYF.

This clone came up a few times. The chain employs TRBV28 and TRBJ1-5; D remains ambiguous. This CDR3 has 12 residues. V lost 7 bases, J lost 6 bases, and 10 bases lay in between. CDR1 and CDR2 from the germline V gene are MDHEN and SYDVKM. CDR3 coding DNA: TGTGCCAGCATCGGGGAGGTTCAGCCCCAGCATTTT. It translates to CASIGEVQPQHF.

In DNA form, the CDR3 reads TGTGCCAGCAGCTCCCTCACACTAGCCTCCTACAATGAGCAGTTCTTC. Translation gives CASSSLTLASYNEQFF. The chain links TRBV7-3 to TRBJ2-1; D is perhaps TRBD2 (6 bases). Germline assignment: CDR1 SGHTA and CDR2 FQGTGA. The V end lost 4 bases, the J end lost 0 bases, and 13 bases lay between the germline ends. The CDR3 spans 16 residues.

The chain has TRBV4-2 and TRBJ2-3; D unresolved. Germline V CDR1 and CDR2: LGHNA, YNFKEQ. Trimming pared 0 bases from V and 6 bases from J, leaving 10 bases between. The CDR3 extends over 14 amino acids. The chain's CDR3 is CASSQDYASDTQYF. CDR3 DNA: TGTGCCAGCAGCCAAGATTATGCAAGCGATACGCAGTATTTT.

The chain couples TRBV7-2 to TRBJ2-2; D gene unclear. Trimming removed 0 bases at V and 6 bases at J, with 8 bases between. CDR1 and CDR2 from the germline V gene are SGHTA and FQGNSA. This CDR3 has 14 residues. CDR3 coding DNA: TGTGCCAGCAGCTTAGCGAACTTGGCCGGGGAGCTGTTTTTT. Residues: CASSLANLAGELFF.

The CDR3 DNA reads as TGTGCCAGCAGCCGGATTTGGACTAGTACCTCATATGAGCAGTTCTTC. Translating it yields CASSRIWTSTSYEQFF. The chain combines TRBV28 with TRBJ2-1, with 7 nucleotides matching TRBD2. The CDR3 runs to 16 residues. Per the germline V gene, CDR1 is MDHEN and CDR2 is SYDVKM. After removal of 6 bases from V and 8 bases from J, the junction contained 16 bases not matched to a gene.

The genes are TRBV30 and TRBJ2-7; 7 nucleotides line up with TRBD1. There are 12 residues in the CDR3. Trimming removed 3 bases from V and 5 bases from J; junction bases left unmatched: 4. CDR1 is GTSNPN, CDR2 SVGIG, per germline (reference sequence). The CDR3 is CAWSLGTDEQYF. The DNA for the CDR3 is TGTGCCTGGAGCCTCGGGACAGACGAGCAGTACTTC.

The chain links TRBV6-5 to TRBJ1-1; TRBD1 aligns across 8 bases. This CDR3 region has 14 residues. Germline V gene sequence: CDR1 MNHEY, CDR2 SVGAGI. With V trimmed by 2 bases and J by 7 bases, 6 bases remained unmatched. The CDR3 here is CASSYAGGLVEAFF. The CDR3 DNA reads TGTGCCAGCAGTTACGCAGGGGGCCTTGTTGAAGCTTTCTTT.

The count of this clone is one. V usage is TRBV5-1 and J usage is TRBJ2-1; 12 bases are a match to TRBD2. Germline-derived CDR1 and CDR2 are SGHRS and YFSETQ. This CDR3 has 17 amino acids. With 3 bases clipped from V and 10 bases from J, the junction kept 14 bases outside the gene matches. CDR3 sequence reads: CASSSPLLAGGPREQFF. CDR3 sequence (DNA): TGCGCCAGCAGCTCACCCCTACTAGCGGGGGGTCCCCGGGAGCAGTTCTTC.

The V call is TRBV30, the J call TRBJ2-7; 7 bases are shared with TRBD2. The CDR3 is 13 amino acids. Germline CDR1 GTSNPN, CDR2 SVGIG (reference sequence). The ends lost 3 bases at V and 2 bases at J; junction bases unmatched: 4. Here the CDR3 reads CAWRGGVAYEQYF. CDR3 nucleotides: TGTGCCTGGAGGGGGGGGGTGGCCTACGAGCAGTACTTC.

The chain joins TRBV10-3 to TRBJ2-5; D is possibly TRBD1 (7 bases). Germline CDR1 and CDR2: ENHRY and SYGVKD. This CDR3 region has 13 residues. Trimming took 6 bases from V and 4 from J, leaving 12 bases between them. For the CDR3, the DNA is TGTGCCATCAGCCCAGGGGGGAGAGAGACCCAGTACTTC. Protein product: CAISPGGRETQYF.

V and J are TRBV28 and TRBJ2-6; tentative D call: TRBD1 (5 bases). CDR3 size: 16 residues. The germline V gene encodes CDR1 MDHEN and CDR2 SYDVKM. Trimming took 5 bases from V and 2 from J, leaving 13 bases between them. CDR3 region: CASSPRQIPGANVLTF. The CDR3, as DNA: TGTGCCAGCAGTCCGAGACAGATCCCTGGGGCCAACGTCCTGACTTTC.

V is TRBV19 and J is TRBJ1-5, with D possibly TRBD1 on 5 matching bases. V gave up 6 bases and J gave up 5 bases, with 11 bases separating them. The CDR3 loop spans 13 amino acids. Germline CDR1 and CDR2: LNHDA and SQIVND (reference sequence). The chain's CDR3 is CASSPQGDQPQHF. CDR3 bases: TGTGCCAGTAGCCCCCAGGGCGATCAGCCCCAGCATTTT.